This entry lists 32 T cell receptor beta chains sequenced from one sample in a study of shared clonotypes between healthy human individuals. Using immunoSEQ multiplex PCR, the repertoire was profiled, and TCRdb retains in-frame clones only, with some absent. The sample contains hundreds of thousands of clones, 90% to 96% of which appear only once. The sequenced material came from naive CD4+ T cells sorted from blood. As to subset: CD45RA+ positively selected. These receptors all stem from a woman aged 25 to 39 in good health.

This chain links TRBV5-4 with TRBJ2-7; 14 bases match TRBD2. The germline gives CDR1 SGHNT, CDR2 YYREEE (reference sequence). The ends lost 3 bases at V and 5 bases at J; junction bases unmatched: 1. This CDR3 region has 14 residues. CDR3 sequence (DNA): TGTGCCAGCAGCTCGGGACTAGCGGGGGACGAGCAGTACTTC. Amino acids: CASSSGLAGDEQYF.

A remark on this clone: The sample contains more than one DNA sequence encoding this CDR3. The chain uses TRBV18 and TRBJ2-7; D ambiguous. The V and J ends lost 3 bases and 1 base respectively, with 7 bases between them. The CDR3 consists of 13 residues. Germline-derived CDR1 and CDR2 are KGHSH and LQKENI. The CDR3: CASSPGSSYEQYF. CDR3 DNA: TGTGCCAGCTCACCGGGCAGTTCCTACGAGCAGTACTTC.

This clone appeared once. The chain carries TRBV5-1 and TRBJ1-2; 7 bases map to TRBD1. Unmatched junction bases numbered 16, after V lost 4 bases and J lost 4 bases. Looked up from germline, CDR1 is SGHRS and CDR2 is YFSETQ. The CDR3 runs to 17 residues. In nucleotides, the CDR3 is TGCGCCAGCAGCCCCCTCGCGGTCCTGACAGGGTCCTATGGCTACACCTTC. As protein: CASSPLAVLTGSYGYTF.

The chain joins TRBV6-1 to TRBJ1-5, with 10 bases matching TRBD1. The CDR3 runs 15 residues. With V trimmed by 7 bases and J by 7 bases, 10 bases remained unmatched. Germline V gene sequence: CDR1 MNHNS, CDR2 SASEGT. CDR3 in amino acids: CASTRGTGEQQPQHF. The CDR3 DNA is TGTGCCAGCACCAGAGGGACAGGGGAGCAGCAGCCCCAGCATTTT.

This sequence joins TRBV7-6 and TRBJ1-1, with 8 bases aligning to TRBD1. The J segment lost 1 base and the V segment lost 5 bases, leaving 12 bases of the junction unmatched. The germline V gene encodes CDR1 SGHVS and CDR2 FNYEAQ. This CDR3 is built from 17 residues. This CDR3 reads CASSRNMQGAGNTEAFF. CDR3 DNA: TGTGCCAGCAGCCGCAATATGCAGGGGGCCGGGAACACTGAAGCTTTCTTT.

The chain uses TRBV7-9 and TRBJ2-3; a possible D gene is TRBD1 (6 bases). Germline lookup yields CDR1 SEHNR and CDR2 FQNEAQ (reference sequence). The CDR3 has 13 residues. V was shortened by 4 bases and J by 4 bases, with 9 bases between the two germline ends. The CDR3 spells CASSWPGADTQYF. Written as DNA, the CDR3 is TGTGCCAGCAGCTGGCCAGGGGCAGATACGCAGTATTTT.

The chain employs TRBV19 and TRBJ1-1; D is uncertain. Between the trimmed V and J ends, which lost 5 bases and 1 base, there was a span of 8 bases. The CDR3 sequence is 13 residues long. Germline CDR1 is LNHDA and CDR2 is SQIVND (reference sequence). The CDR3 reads CASSLDWNTEAFF. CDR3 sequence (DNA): TGTGCCAGTAGTTTGGACTGGAACACTGAAGCTTTCTTT.

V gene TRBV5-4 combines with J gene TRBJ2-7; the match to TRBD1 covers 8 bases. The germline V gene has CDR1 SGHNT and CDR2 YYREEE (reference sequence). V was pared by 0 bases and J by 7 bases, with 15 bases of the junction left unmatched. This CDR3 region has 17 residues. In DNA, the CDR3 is TGTGCCAGCAGCTTGGACTTTGGACAGGGCGGGGTGGGGGAGCAGTACTTC. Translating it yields CASSLDFGQGGVGEQYF.

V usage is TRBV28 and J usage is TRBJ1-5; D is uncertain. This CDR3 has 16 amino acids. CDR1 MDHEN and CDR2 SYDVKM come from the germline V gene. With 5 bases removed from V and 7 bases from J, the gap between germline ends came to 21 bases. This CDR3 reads CASSPLQFLVGQPQHF. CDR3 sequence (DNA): TGTGCCAGCAGTCCCCTACAGTTTCTGGTGGGCCAGCCCCAGCATTTT. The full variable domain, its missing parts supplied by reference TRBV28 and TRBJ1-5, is DVKVTQSSRYLVKRTGEKVFLECVQDMDHENMFWYRQDPGLGLRLIYFSYDVKMKEKGDIPEGYSVSREKKERFSLILESASTNQTSMYLCASSPLQFLVGQPQHFGDGTRLSIL.

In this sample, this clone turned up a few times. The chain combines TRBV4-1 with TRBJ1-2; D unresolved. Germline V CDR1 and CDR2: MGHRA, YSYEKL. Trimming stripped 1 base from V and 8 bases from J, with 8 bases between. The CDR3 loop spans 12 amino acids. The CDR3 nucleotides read TGCGCCAGCAGCCAAGGGACCTCCGGCTACACCTTC. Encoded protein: CASSQGTSGYTF.

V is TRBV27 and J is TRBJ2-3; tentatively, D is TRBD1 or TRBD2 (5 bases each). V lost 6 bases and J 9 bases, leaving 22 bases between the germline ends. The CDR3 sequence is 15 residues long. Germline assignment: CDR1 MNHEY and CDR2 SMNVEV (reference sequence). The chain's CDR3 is CASSDFRGPPYTQYF. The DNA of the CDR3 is TGTGCCAGCAGCGATTTCCGGGGCCCCCCTTACACGCAGTATTTT.

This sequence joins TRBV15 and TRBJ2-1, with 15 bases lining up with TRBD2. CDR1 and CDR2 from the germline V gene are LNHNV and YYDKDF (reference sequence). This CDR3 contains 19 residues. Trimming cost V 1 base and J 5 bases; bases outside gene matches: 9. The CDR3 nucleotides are TGTGCCACCAGCAGAGCCCGGACTAGCGGGAGGGCCATCCACAATGAGCAGTTCTTC. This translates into CATSRARTSGRAIHNEQFF.

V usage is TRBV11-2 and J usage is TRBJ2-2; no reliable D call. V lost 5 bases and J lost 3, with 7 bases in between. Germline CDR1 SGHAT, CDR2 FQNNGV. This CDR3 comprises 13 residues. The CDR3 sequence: CASSLEYTGELFF. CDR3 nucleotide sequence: TGTGCCAGCAGCCTTGAATACACCGGGGAGCTGTTTTTT.

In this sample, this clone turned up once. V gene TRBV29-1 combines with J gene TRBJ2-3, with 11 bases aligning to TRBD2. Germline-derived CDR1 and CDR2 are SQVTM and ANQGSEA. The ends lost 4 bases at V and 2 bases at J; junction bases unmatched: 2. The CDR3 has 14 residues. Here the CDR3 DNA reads TGCAGCGTTGGACTAGCGGGGAACACAGATACGCAGTATTTT. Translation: CSVGLAGNTDTQYF.

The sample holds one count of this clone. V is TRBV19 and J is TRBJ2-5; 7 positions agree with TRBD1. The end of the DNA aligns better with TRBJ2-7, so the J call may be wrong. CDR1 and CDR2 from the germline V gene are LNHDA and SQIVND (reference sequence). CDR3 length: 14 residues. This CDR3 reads CASSAPGQIYEQYF. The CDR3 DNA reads TGTGCCAGTAGTGCGCCGGGACAGATCTACGAGCAGTACTTC.

CDR3 residues: CASSLGRRTVPGNTIYF. CDR3 DNA: TGTGCCAGCAGCTTAGGCCGGCGGACAGTCCCTGGAAACACCATATATTTT. The gene calls are TRBV13 and TRBJ1-3; tentatively, D is TRBD1 (6 bases). V gave up 0 bases and J gave up 2 bases, with 14 bases separating them. The CDR3 totals 17 residues. Germline V gives CDR1 PRHDT, CDR2 FYEKMQ (reference sequence).

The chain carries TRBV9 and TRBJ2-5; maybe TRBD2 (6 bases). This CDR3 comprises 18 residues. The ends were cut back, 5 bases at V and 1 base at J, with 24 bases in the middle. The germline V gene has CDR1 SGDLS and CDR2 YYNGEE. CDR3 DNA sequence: TGTGCCAGCAGTGCCCGGGGGTCTGAGTCCTTCCTCCAAGAGACCCAGTACTTC. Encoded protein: CASSARGSESFLQETQYF. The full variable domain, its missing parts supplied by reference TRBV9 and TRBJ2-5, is DSGVTQTPKHLITATGQRVTLRCSPRSGDLSVYWYQQSLDQGLQFLIQYYNGEERAKGNILERFSAQQFPDLHSELNLSSLELGDSALYFCASSARGSESFLQETQYFGPGTRLLVL.

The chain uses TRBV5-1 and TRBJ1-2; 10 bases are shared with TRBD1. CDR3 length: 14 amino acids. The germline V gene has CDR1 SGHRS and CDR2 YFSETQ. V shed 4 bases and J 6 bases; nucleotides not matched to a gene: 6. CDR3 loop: CASSLGTGEDGYTF. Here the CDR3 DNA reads TGCGCCAGCAGCCTCGGGACAGGGGAAGATGGCTACACCTTC.

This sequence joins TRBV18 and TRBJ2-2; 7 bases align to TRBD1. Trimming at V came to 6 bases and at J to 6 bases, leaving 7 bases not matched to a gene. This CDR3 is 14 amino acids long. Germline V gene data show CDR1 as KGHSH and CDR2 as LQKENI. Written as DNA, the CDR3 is TGTGCCAGCTCGCTGACAGGGCGCGCCGGGGAGCTGTTTTTT. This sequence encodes CASSLTGRAGELFF.

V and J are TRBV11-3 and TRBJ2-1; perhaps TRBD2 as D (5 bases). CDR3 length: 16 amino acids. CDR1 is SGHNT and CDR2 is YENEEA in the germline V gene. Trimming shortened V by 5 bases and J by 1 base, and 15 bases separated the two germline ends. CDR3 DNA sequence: TGTGCCAGCAGCCACCGGGCGGGCGGGTCCTACAATGAGCAGTTCTTC. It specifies CASSHRAGGSYNEQFF.

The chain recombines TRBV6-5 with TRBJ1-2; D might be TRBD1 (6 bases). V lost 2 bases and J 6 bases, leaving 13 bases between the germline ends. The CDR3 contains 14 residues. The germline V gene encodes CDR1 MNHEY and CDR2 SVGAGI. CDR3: CASSYGVGAHGYTF. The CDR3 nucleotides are TGTGCCAGCAGTTACGGCGTGGGGGCTCATGGCTACACCTTC.

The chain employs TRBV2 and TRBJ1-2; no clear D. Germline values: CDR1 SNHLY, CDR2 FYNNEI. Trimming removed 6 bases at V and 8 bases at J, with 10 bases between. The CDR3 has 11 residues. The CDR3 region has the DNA TGTGCCAGCAGGCGGGCGGGAGGCTACACCTTC. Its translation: CASRRAGGYTF.

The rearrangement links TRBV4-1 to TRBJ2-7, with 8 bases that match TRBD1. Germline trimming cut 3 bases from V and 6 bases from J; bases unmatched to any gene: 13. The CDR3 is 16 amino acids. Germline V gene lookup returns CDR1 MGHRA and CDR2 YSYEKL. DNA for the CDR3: TGCGCCAGCAGCCAGTATGGACAGGGAAATTTGGCCGAGCAGTACTTC. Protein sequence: CASSQYGQGNLAEQYF.

The CDR3 DNA is TGTGCCAGCAGTTTATTAACGGGAGCCAACATTCAGTACTTC. It codes for CASSLLTGANIQYF. The chain joins TRBV27 to TRBJ2-4; a possible D gene is TRBD2 (6 bases). V lost 1 base, J lost 7 bases, and 11 bases lay in between. In germline, CDR1 is MNHEY, CDR2 SMNVEV (reference sequence). The CDR3 extends over 14 amino acids.

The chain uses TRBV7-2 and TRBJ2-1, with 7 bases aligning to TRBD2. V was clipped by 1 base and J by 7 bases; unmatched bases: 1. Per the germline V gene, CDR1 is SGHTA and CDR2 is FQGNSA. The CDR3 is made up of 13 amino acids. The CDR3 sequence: CASSLVGGNEQFF. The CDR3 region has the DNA TGTGCCAGCAGCTTAGTCGGGGGGAATGAGCAGTTCTTC.

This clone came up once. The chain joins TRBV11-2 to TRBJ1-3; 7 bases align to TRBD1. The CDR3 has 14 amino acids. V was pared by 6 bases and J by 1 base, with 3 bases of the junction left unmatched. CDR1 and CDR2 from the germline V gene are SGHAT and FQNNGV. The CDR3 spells CASRLQGSGNTIYF. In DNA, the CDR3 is TGTGCCAGCAGGTTACAGGGGTCTGGAAACACCATATATTTT.

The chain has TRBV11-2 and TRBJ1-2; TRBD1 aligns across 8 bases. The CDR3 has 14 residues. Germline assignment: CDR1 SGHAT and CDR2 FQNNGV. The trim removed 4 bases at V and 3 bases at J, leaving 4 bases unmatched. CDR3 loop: CASSSGTGYYGYTF. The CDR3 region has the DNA TGTGCCAGCAGCTCAGGGACAGGATACTATGGCTACACCTTC.

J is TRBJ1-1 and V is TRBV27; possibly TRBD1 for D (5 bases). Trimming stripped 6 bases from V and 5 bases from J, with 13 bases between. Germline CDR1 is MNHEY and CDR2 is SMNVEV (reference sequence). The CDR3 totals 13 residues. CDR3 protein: CASRLLGDTEAFF. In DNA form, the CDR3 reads TGTGCCAGCAGACTATTAGGGGATACTGAAGCTTTCTTT.

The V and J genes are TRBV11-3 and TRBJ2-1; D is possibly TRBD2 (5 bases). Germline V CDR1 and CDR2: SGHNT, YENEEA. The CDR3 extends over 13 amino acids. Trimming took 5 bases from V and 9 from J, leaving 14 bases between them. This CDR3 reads CASSLTSVGEQFF. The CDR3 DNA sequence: TGTGCCAGCAGCCTAACTAGTGTTGGTGAGCAGTTCTTC.

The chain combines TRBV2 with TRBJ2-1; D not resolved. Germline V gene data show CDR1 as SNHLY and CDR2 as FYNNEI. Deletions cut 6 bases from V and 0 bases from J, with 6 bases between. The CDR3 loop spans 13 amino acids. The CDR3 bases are TGTGCCAGCAGAGAGGACTCCTACAATGAGCAGTTCTTC. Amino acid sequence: CASREDSYNEQFF. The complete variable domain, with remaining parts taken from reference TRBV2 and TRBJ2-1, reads EPEVTQTPSHQVTQMGQEVILRCVPISNHLYFYWYRQILGQKVEFLVSFYNNEISEKSEIFDDQFSVERPDGSNFTLKIRSTKLEDSAMYFCASREDSYNEQFFGPGTRLTVL.

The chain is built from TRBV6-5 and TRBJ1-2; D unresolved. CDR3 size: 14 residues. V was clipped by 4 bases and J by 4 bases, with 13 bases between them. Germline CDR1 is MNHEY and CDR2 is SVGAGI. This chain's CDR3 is CASSSLVGSYGYTF. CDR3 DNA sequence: TGTGCCAGCAGTTCTTTGGTTGGCAGCTATGGCTACACCTTC.

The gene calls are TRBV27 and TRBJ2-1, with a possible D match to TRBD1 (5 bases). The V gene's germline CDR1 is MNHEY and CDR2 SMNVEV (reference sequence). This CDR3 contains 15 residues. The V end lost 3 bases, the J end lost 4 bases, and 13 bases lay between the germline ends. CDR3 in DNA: TGTGCCAGCAGTTTTAACAGGAACAGATACAATGAGCAGTTCTTC. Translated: CASSFNRNRYNEQFF.